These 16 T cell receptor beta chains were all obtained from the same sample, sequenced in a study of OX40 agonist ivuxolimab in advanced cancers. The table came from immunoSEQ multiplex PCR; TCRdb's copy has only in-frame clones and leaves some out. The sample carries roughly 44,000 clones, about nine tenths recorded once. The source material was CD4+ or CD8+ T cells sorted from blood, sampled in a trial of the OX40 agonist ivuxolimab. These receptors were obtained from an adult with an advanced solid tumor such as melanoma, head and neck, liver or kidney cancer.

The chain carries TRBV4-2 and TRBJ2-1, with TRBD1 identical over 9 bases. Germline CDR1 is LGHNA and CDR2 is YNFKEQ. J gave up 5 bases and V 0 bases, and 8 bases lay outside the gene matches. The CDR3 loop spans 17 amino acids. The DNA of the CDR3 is TGTGCCAGCAGCCAAGACGGACAGGGGCCTGATAACAATGAGCAGTTCTTC. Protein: CASSQDGQGPDNNEQFF.

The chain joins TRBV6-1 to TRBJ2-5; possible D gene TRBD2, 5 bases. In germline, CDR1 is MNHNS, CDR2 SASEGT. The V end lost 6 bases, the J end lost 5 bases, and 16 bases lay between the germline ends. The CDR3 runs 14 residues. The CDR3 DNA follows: TGTGCCAGCAGCCCCGGGGTCTCCTGGGAGACCCAGTACTTC. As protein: CASSPGVSWETQYF.

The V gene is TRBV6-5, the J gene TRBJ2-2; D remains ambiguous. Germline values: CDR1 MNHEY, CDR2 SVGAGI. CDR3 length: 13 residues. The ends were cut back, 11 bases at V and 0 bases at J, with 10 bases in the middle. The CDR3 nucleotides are TGTGCCGTTGGGCGGTCGAACACCGGGGAGCTGTTTTTT. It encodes CAVGRSNTGELFF.

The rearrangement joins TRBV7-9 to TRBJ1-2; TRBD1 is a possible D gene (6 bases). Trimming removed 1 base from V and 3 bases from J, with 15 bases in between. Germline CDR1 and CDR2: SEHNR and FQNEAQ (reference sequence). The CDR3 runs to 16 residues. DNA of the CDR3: TGTGCCAGCAGCTTAGAAGTGAGGGGGGGATACTATGGCTACACCTTC. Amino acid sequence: CASSLEVRGGYYGYTF.

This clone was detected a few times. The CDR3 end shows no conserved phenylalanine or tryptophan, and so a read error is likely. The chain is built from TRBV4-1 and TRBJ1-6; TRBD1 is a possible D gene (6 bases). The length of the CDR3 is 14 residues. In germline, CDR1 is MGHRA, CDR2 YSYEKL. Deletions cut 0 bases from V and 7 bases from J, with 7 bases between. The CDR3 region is CASSQEGGNSPLHL. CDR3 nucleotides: TGCGCCAGCAGCCAAGAAGGGGGGAATTCACCCCTCCACCTT.

CDR3 coding DNA: TGTGCCAGCAGCTTAGGGTTCTTGGGACCTGGCAATCAGCCCCAGCATTTT. Its translation: CASSLGFLGPGNQPQHF. The chain uses TRBV7-9 and TRBJ1-5; a weak D match, TRBD1 (5 bases). The CDR3 length is 17 residues. In germline, CDR1 is SEHNR, CDR2 FQNEAQ (reference sequence). Trimming left V 1 base short and J 2 bases short, with 15 bases between.

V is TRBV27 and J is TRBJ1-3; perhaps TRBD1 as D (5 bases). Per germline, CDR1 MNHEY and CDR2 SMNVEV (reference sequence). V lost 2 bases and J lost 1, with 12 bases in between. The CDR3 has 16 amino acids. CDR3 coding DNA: TGTGCCAGCAGTTTACAGGGTCCGAGGTCTGGAAACACCATATATTTT. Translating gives CASSLQGPRSGNTIYF.

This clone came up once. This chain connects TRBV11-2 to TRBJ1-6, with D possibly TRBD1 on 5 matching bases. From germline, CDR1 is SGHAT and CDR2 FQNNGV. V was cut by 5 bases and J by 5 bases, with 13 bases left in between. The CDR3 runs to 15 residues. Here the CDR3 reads CASSETREDNSPLHF. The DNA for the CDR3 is TGTGCCAGCAGCGAAACCAGGGAGGATAATTCACCCCTCCACTTT.

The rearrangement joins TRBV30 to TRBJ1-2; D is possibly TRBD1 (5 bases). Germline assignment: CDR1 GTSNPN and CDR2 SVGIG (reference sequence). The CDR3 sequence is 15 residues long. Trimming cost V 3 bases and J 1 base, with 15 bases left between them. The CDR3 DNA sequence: TGTGCCTGGAGGCCCAGGGCGGGGCTTAACTATGGCTACACCTTC. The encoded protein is CAWRPRAGLNYGYTF.

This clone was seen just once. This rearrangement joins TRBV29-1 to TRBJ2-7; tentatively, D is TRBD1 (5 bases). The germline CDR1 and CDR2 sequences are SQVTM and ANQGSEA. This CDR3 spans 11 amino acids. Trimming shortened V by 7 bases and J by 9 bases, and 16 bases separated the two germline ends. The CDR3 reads CSAIQELTQYF. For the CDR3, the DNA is TGCAGCGCAATACAGGAATTAACGCAGTACTTC.

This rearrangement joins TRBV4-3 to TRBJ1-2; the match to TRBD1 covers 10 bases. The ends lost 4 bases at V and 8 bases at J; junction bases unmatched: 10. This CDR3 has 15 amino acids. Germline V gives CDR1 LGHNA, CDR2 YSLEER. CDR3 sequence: CASSRDRGLGGGYTF. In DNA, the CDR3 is TGCGCCAGCAGCCGAGACAGGGGGCTAGGCGGGGGCTACACCTTC.

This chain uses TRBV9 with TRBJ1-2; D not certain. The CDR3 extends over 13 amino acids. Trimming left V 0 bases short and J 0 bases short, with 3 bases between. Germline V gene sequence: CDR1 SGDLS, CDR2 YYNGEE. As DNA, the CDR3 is TGTGCCAGCAGCGTAGGTGCTAACTATGGCTACACCTTC. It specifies CASSVGANYGYTF.

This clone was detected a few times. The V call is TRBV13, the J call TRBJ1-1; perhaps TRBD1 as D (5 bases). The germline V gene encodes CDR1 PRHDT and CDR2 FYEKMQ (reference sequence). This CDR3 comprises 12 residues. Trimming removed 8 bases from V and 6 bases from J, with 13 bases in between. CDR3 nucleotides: TGTGCCAGCCCACGCCGGGGACCTGAAGCTTTCTTT. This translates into CASPRRGPEAFF.

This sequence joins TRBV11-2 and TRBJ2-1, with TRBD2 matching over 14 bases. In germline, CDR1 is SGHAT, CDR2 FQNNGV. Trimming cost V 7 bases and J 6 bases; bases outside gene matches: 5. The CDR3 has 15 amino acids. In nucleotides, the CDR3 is TGTGCCAGCAAACGACTAGCGGGGGGGGGCAATGAGCAGTTCTTC. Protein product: CASKRLAGGGNEQFF.

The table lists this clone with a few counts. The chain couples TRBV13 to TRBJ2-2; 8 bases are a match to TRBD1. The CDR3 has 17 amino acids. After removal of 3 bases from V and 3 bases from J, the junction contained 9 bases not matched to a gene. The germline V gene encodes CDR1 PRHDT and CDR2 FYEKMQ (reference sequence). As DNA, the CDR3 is TGTGCCAGCAGCTTCGGGGCAGGGGGCATGTACACCGGGGAGCTGTTTTTT. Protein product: CASSFGAGGMYTGELFF.

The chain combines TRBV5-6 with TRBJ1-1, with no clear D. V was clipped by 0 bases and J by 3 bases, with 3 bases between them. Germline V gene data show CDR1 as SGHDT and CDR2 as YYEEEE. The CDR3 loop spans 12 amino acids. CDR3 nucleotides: TGTGCCAGCAGCTTGGAGCACACTGAAGCTTTCTTT. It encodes CASSLEHTEAFF. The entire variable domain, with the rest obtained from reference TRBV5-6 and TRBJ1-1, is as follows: DAGVTQSPTHLIKTRGQQVTLRCSPKSGHDTVSWYQQALGQGPQFIFQYYEEEERQRGNFPDRFSGHQFPNYSSELNVNALLLGDSALYLCASSLEHTEAFFGQGTRLTVV.